This T cell receptor (beta chain) originates from a study of blood T cells in healthy people across ages. With a J-beta primer mix and a sample-barcoded 5' primer, a second PCR ran 7 to 11 cycles. Sequencing yielded, for each sample, at least 2.5 million paired-end reads carrying CDR3. TCRdb re-called the 5' RACE reads through MiXCR, storing one row per CDR3 protein. This table holds 1.4 million to 1.5 million distinct CDR3 sequences, 40% to 50% found once. The study, taken as a whole, reports: Per million T cells, TCR beta diversity dropped roughly linearly as age increased.

Each of the donors had approximately 10 milliliters of peripheral blood drawn into EDTA-treated Vacutainer tubes. Researchers isolated at least 6 million PBMCs per sample. The V and J ends lost 4 bases and 3 bases respectively, with 10 bases between them. This CDR3 is built from 14 residues. This clonotype was counted a few times. Its antigen is still unknown. The sequencing input was blood. This receptor was identified in a woman aged 18 to 35 in good health. The rearrangement uses TRBV12-3 or TRBV12-4 and TRBJ1-5; D remains unclear. As DNA, the CDR3 is TGTGCCAGCAGTTCTTGGGATAACAATCAGCCCCAGCATTTT. Its protein product is CASSSWDNNQPQHF.